This entry lists 23 T cell receptor beta chains sequenced from one sample in a study of OX40 agonist ivuxolimab in advanced cancers. Data came from immunoSEQ multiplex PCR; TCRdb stores just in-frame clones and leaves some out. The data contain tens of thousands of clones, about 83% of them singletons. The sequences come from CD4+ or CD8+ T cells sorted from blood, collected in a trial of the OX40 agonist ivuxolimab. These receptors were obtained from an adult with an advanced solid tumor such as melanoma, head and neck, liver or kidney cancer.

The rearrangement uses TRBV2 and TRBJ2-7; no clear D. This CDR3 is 10 amino acids long. V lost 8 bases, J lost 3 bases, and 5 bases lay in between. Looked up from germline, CDR1 is SNHLY and CDR2 is FYNNEI. For the CDR3, the DNA is TGTGCCAGCCGGTACTACGAGCAGTACTTC. This encodes CASRYYEQYF.

The chain carries TRBV7-3 and TRBJ2-1; tentatively, D is TRBD2 (5 bases). The CDR3 sequence is 17 residues long. V lost 0 bases to trimming and J lost 10 bases, with 22 bases between them. The germline CDR1 and CDR2 sequences are SGHTA and FQGTGA. The CDR3 coding sequence is TGTGCCAGCAGCTTAACTGTTGAACGCTTCGTGTCGGGGGAGCAGTTCTTC. It encodes CASSLTVERFVSGEQFF.

V gene TRBV30 combines with J gene TRBJ2-1; TRBD2 matches 7 bases. The V gene's germline CDR1 is GTSNPN and CDR2 SVGIG (reference sequence). J gave up 6 bases and V 3 bases, and 17 bases lay outside the gene matches. The CDR3 has 17 amino acids. CDR3 residues: CAWRAPGGDSGLNEQFF. CDR3 nucleotide sequence: TGTGCCTGGAGGGCCCCGGGGGGTGATAGCGGGCTCAATGAGCAGTTCTTC. The variable domain in full, completed from reference TRBV30 and TRBJ2-1, reads SQTIHQWPATLVQPVGSPLSLECTVEGTSNPNLYWYRQAAGRGLQLLFYSVGIGQISSEVPQNLSASRPQDRQFILSSKKLLLSDSGFYLCAWRAPGGDSGLNEQFFGPGTRLTVL.

The V and J genes are TRBV6-1 and TRBJ1-4, with D perhaps TRBD1 (5 bases). Germline CDR1 MNHNS, CDR2 SASEGT. The V end was cut by 2 bases, the J end by 10 bases, with 17 bases between. The CDR3 runs to 15 residues. For the CDR3, the DNA is TGTGCCAGCAGTGAACTCCTCGGCAGGGCAGGAAAACTGTTTTTT. Protein sequence: CASSELLGRAGKLFF.

The rearrangement uses TRBV5-1 and TRBJ2-3, with D maybe TRBD2 (5 bases). The CDR3 totals 16 residues. Trimming shortened V by 0 bases and J by 1 base, and 12 bases separated the two germline ends. The germline V gene has CDR1 SGHRS and CDR2 YFSETQ. Here the CDR3 reads CASSLEGEPRTDTQYF. In nucleotides, the CDR3 is TGCGCCAGCAGCTTGGAGGGAGAGCCCCGCACAGATACGCAGTATTTT. The whole variable domain, filled in from reference TRBV5-1 and TRBJ2-3, reads KAGVTQTPRYLIKTRGQQVTLSCSPISGHRSVSWYQQTPGQGLQFLFEYFSETQRNKGNFPGRFSGRQFSNSRSEMNVSTLELGDSALYLCASSLEGEPRTDTQYFGPGTRLTVL.

J is TRBJ1-5 and V is TRBV5-1, with 10 bases fitting TRBD1. Germline CDR1 SGHRS, CDR2 YFSETQ. Unmatched junction bases numbered 7, after V lost 0 bases and J lost 1 base. The CDR3 has 18 amino acids. CDR3 amino acids: CASSLGTGGKGSNQPQHF. CDR3 nucleotide sequence: TGCGCCAGCAGCTTGGGGACAGGGGGTAAAGGGAGCAATCAGCCCCAGCATTTT.

In this sample, this clone turned up a few times. The V call is TRBV5-8, the J call TRBJ2-6, with no clear D. The CDR3 covers 15 residues. CDR1 is SGHTS and CDR2 is YDEGEE in the germline V gene. Trimming shortened V by 0 bases and J by 2 bases, and 6 bases separated the two germline ends. The CDR3 sequence is CASSLGLPGANVLTF. For the CDR3, the DNA is TGTGCCAGCAGCTTGGGTCTACCTGGGGCCAACGTCCTGACTTTC.

J is TRBJ2-7 and V is TRBV7-3, with no clear D. Germline V gene sequence: CDR1 SGHTA, CDR2 FQGTGA. V dropped 2 bases and J dropped 1 base, with 6 bases sitting between them. This CDR3 is 13 amino acids long. The CDR3: CASSLGVSYEQYF. CDR3 DNA: TGTGCCAGCAGCTTAGGGGTATCCTACGAGCAGTACTTC.

This clone was observed once. The CDR3 sequence: CSSGHPNEQYF. CDR3 nucleotides: TGCAGTAGCGGCCATCCAAACGAGCAGTACTTC. V is TRBV20-1 and J is TRBJ2-7; tentative D call: TRBD2 (5 bases). V was pared by 8 bases and J by 5 bases, with 13 bases between. Germline V gene lookup returns CDR1 DFQATT and CDR2 SNEGSKA (reference sequence). This CDR3 has 11 amino acids.

The rearrangement links TRBV6-1 to TRBJ1-5; weak D call: TRBD1 (5 bases). Germline CDR1 MNHNS, CDR2 SASEGT. This CDR3 has 14 amino acids. Between the trimmed V and J ends, which lost 8 bases and 1 base, there was a span of 12 bases. CDR3 amino acids: CASGRELSNQPQHF. The CDR3 nucleotides read TGTGCCAGCGGCAGGGAGTTGAGCAATCAGCCCCAGCATTTT.

The V call is TRBV6-1, the J call TRBJ2-7, with a tentative D call TRBD1 (6 bases). V lost 6 bases, J lost 5 bases, and 14 bases lay in between. CDR3 length equals 13 residues. Germline-derived CDR1 and CDR2 are MNHNS and SASEGT. The CDR3 DNA sequence: TGTGCCAGCAGACAACAGGGTGTGGACGAGCAGTACTTC. This translates into CASRQQGVDEQYF.

The chain couples TRBV14 to TRBJ2-2; D possibly corresponds to TRBD2 (7 bases). The CDR3 sequence is 17 residues long. V lost 0 bases and J lost 4, with 15 bases in between. Per the germline V gene, CDR1 is SGHDN and CDR2 is FVKESK. Here the CDR3 DNA reads TGTGCCAGCAGCCAAGAAAGGGGGGGACTATCCACCGGGGAGCTGTTTTTT. Translation: CASSQERGGLSTGELFF.

The chain has TRBV7-9 and TRBJ1-1; D perhaps matches TRBD1 (5 bases). The germline V and J ends were trimmed by 1 base and 6 bases, with 15 bases remaining between them. CDR3 size: 15 residues. Germline lookup yields CDR1 SEHNR and CDR2 FQNEAQ (reference sequence). The CDR3, as DNA: TGTGCCAGCAGCTTAGTTGACGGGGCTGGCGCTGAAGCTTTCTTT. Encoded protein: CASSLVDGAGAEAFF.

The gene calls are TRBV18 and TRBJ2-5; D is perhaps TRBD1 (5 bases). The end of the DNA is better explained by TRBJ2-7, so the J call may be wrong. The CDR3 runs 13 residues. In germline, CDR1 is KGHSH, CDR2 LQKENI. CDR3 protein: CASSGEGVGEQYF. CDR3 nucleotide sequence: TGTGCCAGCTCAGGTGAAGGGGTGGGCGAGCAGTACTTC.

The V gene is TRBV6-5, the J gene TRBJ2-7; D is unclear. This CDR3 is 14 amino acids long. Per germline, CDR1 MNHEY and CDR2 SVGAGI. V lost 2 bases to trimming and J lost 2 bases, with 10 bases between them. CDR3 sequence reads: CASSYPTPPYEQYF. The CDR3 nucleotides read TGTGCCAGCAGTTACCCGACTCCACCCTACGAGCAGTACTTC.

This clone was counted a few times. The V gene is TRBV5-1, the J gene TRBJ2-2; 10 bases are shared with TRBD2. The CDR3 runs 17 residues. Germline CDR1 SGHRS, CDR2 YFSETQ. V shed 1 base and J 5 bases; nucleotides not matched to a gene: 8. This CDR3 reads CASSLRLAGDRTGELFF. The CDR3 DNA reads as TGCGCCAGCAGCTTGCGGCTAGCGGGGGATCGGACCGGGGAGCTGTTTTTT. Together with reference TRBV5-1 and TRBJ2-2, the CDR3 gives the full variable domain: KAGVTQTPRYLIKTRGQQVTLSCSPISGHRSVSWYQQTPGQGLQFLFEYFSETQRNKGNFPGRFSGRQFSNSRSEMNVSTLELGDSALYLCASSLRLAGDRTGELFFGEGSRLTVL.

V is TRBV28 and J is TRBJ1-3; no clear D. Trimming took off 7 bases at V and 0 bases at J, with 10 bases between the two ends. CDR3 size: 14 residues. Germline-derived CDR1 and CDR2 are MDHEN and SYDVKM. Here the CDR3 DNA reads TGTGCCAGCACCCTACTGACCTCTGGAAACACCATATATTTT. This encodes CASTLLTSGNTIYF.

This rearrangement joins TRBV27 to TRBJ1-5; D is possibly TRBD1 (6 bases). V lost 6 bases, J lost 5 bases, and 14 bases lay in between. The CDR3 totals 14 residues. Germline V gene sequence: CDR1 MNHEY, CDR2 SMNVEV (reference sequence). Here the CDR3 reads CASRRGGNHQPQHF. The CDR3 DNA reads TGTGCCAGCAGGAGGGGGGGCAACCATCAGCCCCAGCATTTT.

This chain uses TRBV6-1 with TRBJ1-3, with D hard to call. V was clipped by 6 bases and J by 3 bases, with 9 bases between them. CDR3 length equals 13 residues. Germline V lookup: CDR1 MNHNS, CDR2 SASEGT. This CDR3 is CASSWNSGNTIYF. The CDR3 nucleotides read TGTGCCAGCAGCTGGAACAGTGGAAACACCATATATTTT.

A note on this clone: At one end the junction does not follow the germline gene, possibly because of a read error. The chain is built from TRBV6-1 and TRBJ1-5; D is ambiguous. Per germline, CDR1 MNHNS and CDR2 SASEGT. This CDR3 comprises 14 residues. This chain's CDR3 is CASSGILSYQPQHF. CDR3 in DNA: TGTGCCAGCAGCGGGATCCTTAGCTATCAGCCCCAGCATTTT.

The V call is TRBV19, the J call TRBJ1-3; D is possibly TRBD1 (5 bases). The CDR3 runs 16 residues. Germline V gives CDR1 LNHDA, CDR2 SQIVND (reference sequence). The V gene lost 5 bases and the J gene lost 3 bases, with 17 bases spanning the gap. The CDR3 sequence is CASSASQDIFGNTIYF. DNA of the CDR3: TGTGCCAGTAGTGCCTCACAGGATATCTTTGGAAACACCATATATTTT.

The chain combines TRBV30 with TRBJ2-1; D not resolved. Trimming took 3 bases from V and 2 from J, leaving 14 bases between them. There are 15 residues in the CDR3. CDR1 GTSNPN and CDR2 SVGIG come from the germline V gene (reference sequence). CDR3 nucleotide sequence: TGTGCCTGGAGCGTAGACTGGAGAACCTACAATGAGCAGTTCTTC. Protein product: CAWSVDWRTYNEQFF. Full variable domain (remainder filled in from reference TRBV30 and TRBJ2-1): SQTIHQWPATLVQPVGSPLSLECTVEGTSNPNLYWYRQAAGRGLQLLFYSVGIGQISSEVPQNLSASRPQDRQFILSSKKLLLSDSGFYLCAWSVDWRTYNEQFFGPGTRLTVL.

The chain carries TRBV6-5 and TRBJ1-2; TRBD1 is a possible D gene (5 bases). Trimming removed 2 bases from V and 7 bases from J, with 5 bases in between. This CDR3 region has 11 residues. Germline CDR1 MNHEY, CDR2 SVGAGI. The CDR3: CASSYRGGYTF. CDR3 nucleotide sequence: TGTGCCAGCAGTTACAGGGGTGGCTACACCTTC.